Given below is one T cell receptor (beta chain) in context. The germline V gene has CDR1 SGHTA and CDR2 FQGTGA. This CDR3 is 13 amino acids long. The ends lost 6 bases at V and 5 bases at J; junction bases unmatched: 4. These data come from a study of blood T cell repertoires in COVID-19. About the study: The study drew acute and convalescent COVID-19 samples from the United States, Italy and Spain.

The protocol was immunoSEQ multiplex PCR, while the TCRdb copy is restricted to in-frame clones and leaves out a portion. Found here are roughly 40,000 clones, approximately 80% of them singletons; the top ten hold under 20%. Sample: peripheral blood. V gene TRBV7-3 combines with J gene TRBJ2-1, with 7 bases aligning to TRBD2. This TCR was sampled from a man aged 65 to 79 with acute or convalescent COVID-19. CDR3 protein: CASSSTSDNEQFF. DNA of the CDR3: TGTGCCAGCAGTTCTACTAGCGACAATGAGCAGTTCTTC.